This T cell receptor (beta chain) was identified during a study of PD-L1 blockade in urothelial cancer. Study context: Atezolizumab 1,200 mg was given intravenously every 3 weeks, starting 2014. Blood gave a median approximately 150,000 T cells.

Using immunoSEQ multiplex PCR, the repertoire was profiled, and TCRdb retains in-frame clones only, with some absent. The table has 80,000 to 130,000 clones, about 90% seen once. Germline V gives CDR1 SEHNR, CDR2 FQNEAQ (reference sequence). V shed 1 base and J shed 3 bases, with 18 bases lying between them. CDR3 size: 17 residues. Sequenced material: PBMCs, taken around atezolizumab (anti-PD-L1) treatment. This receptor was taken from a woman older than 75 with urothelial cancer. The chain is built from TRBV7-9 and TRBJ2-5, with D perhaps TRBD2 (6 bases). CDR3 sequence: CASSLGAGWTGEETQYF. The CDR3 DNA reads TGTGCCAGCAGCTTAGGTGCCGGATGGACGGGAGAAGAGACCCAGTACTTC.